The next 32 T cell receptor beta chains were all read from a single sample in a study of CD4 T cells in relation to SARS-CoV-2 and coronaviruses (dated by TCRdb to the early 2020s). The antigens for these receptors are not known. Preparation of the library involved the immunoSEQ multiplex PCR assay. TCRdb re-hosts the immuneACCESS table, in-frame sequences only. Its copies lack some clones; in the studies checked, an unresolved V gene accounts for under half of them, and the cause for the rest is not known. A total of about 37,000 clones appear in this sample, 82% of them only once. The biggest ten clones account for approximately 4.5% of the sample. Sequencing used naive CD4+ T cells from PBMCs, cultured in vitro. The cell subset or site label for this specimen denotes: naive CD4+ T cells isolated by negative enrichment. The receptors come from an adult with COVID-19.

CDR3 in DNA: TGTGCCAGCATCGGGGGGGGGTCCTACAATGAGCAGTTCTTC. Encoded protein: CASIGGGSYNEQFF. J is TRBJ2-1 and V is TRBV28, with 8 bases fitting TRBD2. Germline CDR1 is MDHEN and CDR2 is SYDVKM. The CDR3 consists of 14 residues. V shed 7 bases and J 1 base; nucleotides not matched to a gene: 3.

The chain has TRBV4-1 and TRBJ1-3; no definite D call. In germline, CDR1 is MGHRA, CDR2 YSYEKL. CDR3 size: 13 residues. V was cut by 4 bases and J by 3 bases, with 7 bases left in between. The CDR3 DNA sequence: TGCGCCAGCAGCCGCTACGTTGGAAACACCATATATTTT. Its protein product is CASSRYVGNTIYF.

The chain uses TRBV2 and TRBJ2-7; no reliable D call. This CDR3 is built from 11 residues. Deletions cut 8 bases from V and 1 base from J, with 6 bases between. Germline assignment: CDR1 SNHLY and CDR2 FYNNEI. The CDR3 bases are TGTGCCAGCGGGATTTCCTACGAGCAGTACTTC. Its protein product is CASGISYEQYF. Complete variable domain (other parts from reference TRBV2 and TRBJ2-7): EPEVTQTPSHQVTQMGQEVILRCVPISNHLYFYWYRQILGQKVEFLVSFYNNEISEKSEIFDDQFSVERPDGSNFTLKIRSTKLEDSAMYFCASGISYEQYFGPGTRLTVT.

This chain links TRBV28 with TRBJ1-5, with 7 bases identical to TRBD1. V gave up 5 bases and J gave up 4 bases; unmatched junction bases: 5. This CDR3 spans 14 amino acids. Germline CDR1 and CDR2: MDHEN and SYDVKM. The CDR3 sequence: CASSPNRGNQPQHF. The CDR3 DNA reads as TGTGCCAGCAGTCCCAACAGGGGTAATCAGCCCCAGCATTTT.

The rearrangement uses TRBV6-2 or TRBV6-3 and TRBJ2-7; unclear D gene. The V end lost 2 bases, the J end lost 5 bases, and 4 bases lay between the germline ends. The CDR3 is 11 residues long. Germline V CDR1 and CDR2: MNHEY, SVGEGT. The CDR3 DNA follows: TGTGCCAGCAGTTACGAGGACGAGCAGTACTTC. Its translation is CASSYEDEQYF.

This chain uses TRBV28 with TRBJ1-5, with D maybe TRBD1 (6 bases). This CDR3 is built from 19 residues. With 6 bases removed from V and 1 base from J, the gap between germline ends came to 25 bases. Germline lookup yields CDR1 MDHEN and CDR2 SYDVKM. The CDR3 nucleotides are TGTGCCAGCAGCCTTCTTTTGTTTCGTGGGCAGGGGAGCAATCAGCCCCAGCATTTT. Amino acids: CASSLLLFRGQGSNQPQHF. Full variable domain (missing parts from reference TRBV28 and TRBJ1-5): DVKVTQSSRYLVKRTGEKVFLECVQDMDHENMFWYRQDPGLGLRLIYFSYDVKMKEKGDIPEGYSVSREKKERFSLILESASTNQTSMYLCASSLLLFRGQGSNQPQHFGDGTRLSIL.

This clone was seen only once. The chain combines TRBV2 with TRBJ2-7; D is possibly TRBD2 (5 bases). The CDR3 contains 15 residues. From germline, CDR1 is SNHLY and CDR2 FYNNEI. The V gene lost 5 bases and the J gene lost 3 bases, with 17 bases spanning the gap. The CDR3 nucleotides are TGTGCCAGCAGTACCACGGGATTTGGCCTCTACGAGCAGTACTTC. This gives the protein CASSTTGFGLYEQYF. Full variable domain (outside the CDR3, taken from reference TRBV2 and TRBJ2-7): EPEVTQTPSHQVTQMGQEVILRCVPISNHLYFYWYRQILGQKVEFLVSFYNNEISEKSEIFDDQFSVERPDGSNFTLKIRSTKLEDSAMYFCASSTTGFGLYEQYFGPGTRLTVT.

V and J are TRBV4-1 and TRBJ2-2; D ambiguous. CDR1 and CDR2 from the germline V gene are MGHRA and YSYEKL. The CDR3 contains 17 residues. V was clipped by 4 bases and J by 0 bases, with 15 bases between them. CDR3 amino acids: CASSPRPAGTNTGELFF. As DNA, the CDR3 is TGCGCCAGCAGCCCCAGGCCCGCAGGTACGAACACCGGGGAGCTGTTTTTT.

V and J are TRBV28 and TRBJ2-1; 8 bases match TRBD2. The length of the CDR3 is 17 residues. In germline, CDR1 is MDHEN, CDR2 SYDVKM. Trimming at V came to 5 bases and at J to 6 bases, leaving 15 bases not matched to a gene. CDR3 residues: CASSPLGSGSNSNEQFF. DNA for the CDR3: TGTGCCAGCAGTCCTCTGGGAAGCGGGAGTAATAGCAATGAGCAGTTCTTC.

This chain links TRBV3-1 (or the pseudogene TRBV3-2) with TRBJ2-1; 10 bases map to TRBD2. Losses at the gene ends were 6 bases for V and 5 bases for J; bases not matched to a gene: 4. Germline V gives CDR1 LGHDT, CDR2 YNNKEL (reference sequence). This CDR3 comprises 14 residues. The CDR3 bases are TGTGCCAGCAGAGAGCGGGAGGGGAACAATGAGCAGTTCTTC. Its protein is CASREREGNNEQFF.

The chain has TRBV29-1 and TRBJ2-3, with D possibly TRBD1 on 6 matching bases. Looked up from germline, CDR1 is SQVTM and CDR2 is ANQGSEA. Trimming left V 4 bases short and J 0 bases short, with 11 bases between. This CDR3 region has 14 residues. The CDR3 protein is CSVGRGQSTDTQYF. The DNA for the CDR3 is TGCAGCGTTGGTAGGGGACAAAGCACAGATACGCAGTATTTT.

V and J are TRBV11-2 and TRBJ2-7, with D possibly matching TRBD1 (5 bases). The CDR3 loop spans 16 amino acids. CDR1 and CDR2 from the germline V gene are SGHAT and FQNNGV. The V end was cut by 0 bases, the J end by 0 bases, with 12 bases between. CDR3 amino acids: CASSLEGQRASYEQYF. The CDR3, as DNA: TGTGCCAGCAGCTTAGAGGGGCAAAGGGCCTCCTACGAGCAGTACTTC.

The chain has TRBV6-6 and TRBJ2-5, with 7 nucleotides matching TRBD2. The V segment lost 5 bases and the J segment 13 bases; nucleotides outside the gene matches: 16. The CDR3 spans 14 residues. Germline V gene lookup returns CDR1 MNHNY and CDR2 SVGAGI (reference sequence). The CDR3 is CASSNGLERVRGYF. The CDR3 coding sequence is TGTGCCAGCAGTAACGGACTAGAAAGAGTACGTGGGTACTTC.

The V gene is TRBV12-2, the J gene TRBJ2-1; TRBD2 reflects the table's D call only, with no check against the DNA. TRBV12-2 is designated a pseudogene. This CDR3 contains 15 residues. CDR3 protein: CASRLGGSSYNEQFF. CDR3 nucleotide sequence: TGTGCAAGTCGCTTAGGCGGGAGCTCCTACAATGAGCAGTTCTTC.

The CDR3 loop reads CASSEGRPSTDTQYF. CDR3 bases: TGTGCCAGCAGTGAAGGCAGACCTAGCACAGATACGCAGTATTTT. The V call is TRBV2, the J call TRBJ2-3; D ambiguous. Per the germline V gene, CDR1 is SNHLY and CDR2 is FYNNEI. This CDR3 comprises 15 residues. Deletions cut 1 base from V and 0 bases from J, with 8 bases between.

This clone was counted a single time. The V and J genes are TRBV6-1 and TRBJ2-7, with D unclear. The V end was cut by 3 bases, the J end by 0 bases, with 6 bases between. This CDR3 region has 13 residues. CDR1 is MNHNS and CDR2 is SASEGT in the germline V gene. Written as DNA, the CDR3 is TGTGCCAGCAGTGAGCCGGCCTCCTACGAGCAGTACTTC. Translating it yields CASSEPASYEQYF.

The V gene is TRBV6-5, the J gene TRBJ2-2; D call uncertain. The CDR3 runs to 12 residues. Germline V gene lookup returns CDR1 MNHEY and CDR2 SVGAGI. Trimming removed 4 bases at V and 6 bases at J, with 6 bases between. The CDR3 loop is CASSFHAGELFF. Here the CDR3 DNA reads TGTGCCAGCAGTTTCCACGCCGGGGAGCTGTTTTTT.

This chain uses TRBV11-3 with TRBJ2-1; 9 bases line up with TRBD2. Trimming removed 4 bases from V and 10 bases from J; junction bases left unmatched: 5. Germline V lookup: CDR1 SGHNT, CDR2 YENEEA. The CDR3 totals 13 residues. CDR3 DNA sequence: TGTGCCAGCAGCTACGAGAGCGGGAGGGAGCAGTTCTTC. It yields the protein CASSYESGREQFF. The entire variable domain, with the rest obtained from reference TRBV11-3 and TRBJ2-1, is as follows: EAGVVQSPRYKIIEKKQPVAFWCNPISGHNTLYWYLQNLGQGPELLIRYENEEAVDDSQLPKDRFSAERLKGVDSTLKIQPAELGDSAVYLCASSYESGREQFFGPGTRLTVL.

V gene TRBV6-5 combines with J gene TRBJ2-7; 12 bases align to TRBD2. The CDR3 runs 14 residues. With V trimmed by 5 bases and J by 8 bases, 7 bases remained unmatched. Germline CDR1 is MNHEY and CDR2 is SVGAGI. CDR3 DNA: TGTGCCAGCAGTCAACCAGGACTAGCGGGACAGCAGTACTTC. Amino acids: CASSQPGLAGQQYF.

This chain links TRBV28 with TRBJ2-4, with a possible D match to TRBD1 (5 bases). V was pared by 6 bases and J by 6 bases, with 9 bases between. Germline CDR1 and CDR2: MDHEN and SYDVKM. This CDR3 is 12 amino acids long. DNA for the CDR3: TGTGCCAGCAGCGACAGTTTAAACATTCAGTACTTC. Protein product: CASSDSLNIQYF.

The chain employs TRBV5-6 and TRBJ2-7; the D gene is possibly TRBD1 (5 bases). Between the trimmed V and J ends, which lost 2 bases and 3 bases, there was a span of 15 bases. This CDR3 spans 15 amino acids. In germline, CDR1 is SGHDT, CDR2 YYEEEE. Written as DNA, the CDR3 is TGTGCCAGCAGCTTAGGCAGTGGGGCTCACTACGAGCAGTACTTC. Translation: CASSLGSGAHYEQYF.

The chain couples TRBV19 to TRBJ1-1; a weak D match, TRBD1 (5 bases). Germline CDR1 is LNHDA and CDR2 is SQIVND (reference sequence). The CDR3 is 17 residues long. The ends were cut back, 3 bases at V and 0 bases at J, with 17 bases in the middle. CDR3 amino acids: CASSILGQGPMNTEAFF. The CDR3 coding sequence is TGTGCCAGTAGTATTCTTGGTCAGGGACCGATGAACACTGAAGCTTTCTTT.

The V gene is TRBV18, the J gene TRBJ2-1; 13 bases agree with TRBD2. Germline V gene data show CDR1 as KGHSH and CDR2 as LQKENI. This CDR3 is built from 14 residues. Losses at the gene ends were 6 bases for V and 8 bases for J; bases not matched to a gene: 4. CDR3 residues: CASSLGLAGDEQFF. The CDR3 region has the DNA TGTGCCAGCTCTCTAGGACTAGCGGGAGATGAGCAGTTCTTC.

The rearrangement uses TRBV19 and TRBJ1-4; 7 bases match TRBD1. CDR1 and CDR2 from the germline V gene are LNHDA and SQIVND (reference sequence). Unmatched junction bases numbered 6, after V lost 7 bases and J lost 4 bases. The CDR3 has 14 amino acids. CDR3 DNA sequence: TGTGCCAGTACCGAGGACAGGATTAATGAAAAACTGTTTTTT. Translating gives CASTEDRINEKLFF.

The J gene is TRBJ2-7, the V gene TRBV4-1, with TRBD1 as a possible D gene (5 bases). CDR3 length: 16 amino acids. Trimming shortened V by 0 bases and J by 3 bases, and 15 bases separated the two germline ends. The germline gives CDR1 MGHRA, CDR2 YSYEKL. The CDR3 DNA follows: TGCGCCAGCAGCCAAGATCTACAGGTGTTGTACTACGAGCAGTACTTC. As protein: CASSQDLQVLYYEQYF.

CDR3 bases: TGCAGTGCTCGACGGGACTACGAGCAGTACTTC. It yields the protein CSARRDYEQYF. The chain is built from TRBV20-1 and TRBJ2-7; D is perhaps TRBD2 (5 bases). Germline CDR1 is DFQATT and CDR2 is SNEGSKA (reference sequence). V lost 5 bases, J lost 3 bases, and 8 bases lay in between. The CDR3 is 11 amino acids.

This chain uses TRBV28 with TRBJ1-1, with unresolved D. V lost 10 bases, J lost 11 bases, and 20 bases lay in between. Germline CDR1 is MDHEN and CDR2 is SYDVKM. The CDR3 spans 12 residues. The CDR3 region has the DNA TGTGCCACAAACGAGCTGGGTGTTCAGGCTTTCTTT. It specifies CATNELGVQAFF.

The chain has TRBV9 and TRBJ1-2; D is uncertain. The germline gives CDR1 SGDLS, CDR2 YYNGEE. The CDR3 spans 14 residues. The V end was cut by 0 bases, the J end by 2 bases, with 8 bases between. The DNA for the CDR3 is TGTGCCAGCAGCGTAGTAAACGCGAACTATGGCTACACCTTC. This sequence encodes CASSVVNANYGYTF. Supplemented by reference TRBV9 and TRBJ1-2, the full variable domain reads DSGVTQTPKHLITATGQRVTLRCSPRSGDLSVYWYQQSLDQGLQFLIQYYNGEERAKGNILERFSAQQFPDLHSELNLSSLELGDSALYFCASSVVNANYGYTFGSGTRLTVV.

There are a few counts of this clone. The gene calls are TRBV30 and TRBJ2-3; no reliable D call. V was clipped by 1 base and J by 4 bases, with 6 bases between them. There are 12 residues in the CDR3. Germline V gene sequence: CDR1 GTSNPN, CDR2 SVGIG (reference sequence). CDR3 loop: CAWSEQADTQYF. The CDR3, as DNA: TGTGCCTGGAGTGAGCAAGCAGATACGCAGTATTTT.

This clone has only one observation. The gene calls are TRBV6-5 and TRBJ2-7, with 11 bases fitting TRBD2. Trimming took 2 bases from V and 3 from J; bases not matched to a gene: 3. This CDR3 has 15 residues. The germline V gene has CDR1 MNHEY and CDR2 SVGAGI. CDR3 coding DNA: TGTGCCAGCAGTTACGTCGGACTAGCGGGCTACGAGCAGTACTTC. Translated: CASSYVGLAGYEQYF.

CDR3 amino acids: CASSETLGADTQYF. The CDR3 nucleotides are TGTGCCAGCAGCGAAACCCTTGGCGCAGATACGCAGTATTTT. The rearrangement uses TRBV6-4 and TRBJ2-3; D call uncertain. Germline CDR1 is MRHNA and CDR2 is SNTAGT. The CDR3 runs to 14 residues. V lost 6 bases and J 4 bases, leaving 14 bases between the germline ends.

This clone has just a few counts. The chain uses TRBV9 and TRBJ2-7; 9 bases line up with TRBD1. The CDR3 totals 17 residues. CDR1 SGDLS and CDR2 YYNGEE come from the germline V gene. Unmatched junction bases numbered 12, after V lost 0 bases and J lost 5 bases. For the CDR3, the DNA is TGTGCCAGCAGCGTAGCGCTCCTCGGACAGGGGACGAACGAGCAGTACTTC. This gives the protein CASSVALLGQGTNEQYF.